The 17 T cell receptor beta chains below were found in one sample sequenced in a study of STAT5B mutations in CD4+ large granular lymphocyte leukemia. Clones were read by immunoSEQ multiplex PCR, and TCRdb kept only the in-frame ones, dropping some. The sample contains nearly 45,000 clones, 65% to 90% of which appear only once. The sequenced sample was CD4+ T cells from blood buffy coats. These receptors came from a human donor in good health.

The chain is built from TRBV7-2 and TRBJ2-1, with 8 bases fitting TRBD2. CDR1 and CDR2 (germline): SGHTA, FQGNSA. The CDR3 length is 15 residues. Unmatched junction bases numbered 8, after V lost 5 bases and J lost 5 bases. CDR3 bases: TGTGCCAGCAGCCGTAGCGGGGTACCTAACAATGAGCAGTTCTTC. It is translated as CASSRSGVPNNEQFF.

V is TRBV5-4 and J is TRBJ1-1; 7 bases map to TRBD1. J lost 2 bases, V lost 0 bases, and 7 bases had no gene match. The CDR3 runs to 16 residues. Germline V gives CDR1 SGHNT, CDR2 YYREEE (reference sequence). CDR3 region: CASSLGGGAPNTEAFF. The CDR3, as DNA: TGTGCCAGCAGCTTGGGAGGGGGCGCCCCCAACACTGAAGCTTTCTTT.

The chain links TRBV29-1 to TRBJ2-5; tentatively, D is TRBD2 (5 bases). Trimming cost V 0 bases and J 5 bases, with 13 bases left between them. The CDR3 length is 14 residues. The germline V gene has CDR1 SQVTM and CDR2 ANQGSEA. The CDR3 nucleotides read TGCAGCGTTGAAGATGAGCTGTCGGGGGAGACCCAGTACTTC. Translating it yields CSVEDELSGETQYF.

This clone was observed a handful of times. This chain links TRBV7-2 with TRBJ1-2, with unresolved D. This CDR3 comprises 12 residues. The germline V gene has CDR1 SGHTA and CDR2 FQGNSA. V lost 3 bases and J 4 bases, leaving 6 bases between the germline ends. The DNA of the CDR3 is TGTGCCAGCAGCTTCGGCAGCTATGGCTACACCTTC. Translated, it gives CASSFGSYGYTF.

The chain carries TRBV18 and TRBJ2-7; the D gene is possibly TRBD1 (5 bases). Trimming left V 3 bases short and J 6 bases short, with 12 bases between. Germline CDR1 and CDR2: KGHSH and LQKENI. The CDR3 covers 13 residues. CDR3 bases: TGTGCCAGCTCACCGGGTAATGGGGCCGAGCAGTACTTC. Its translation is CASSPGNGAEQYF.

In DNA, the CDR3 is TGTGCCTGGAGCGTCCCCCTCCTGGTCAGCGGAGGATACAATGAGCAGTTCTTC. It encodes CAWSVPLLVSGGYNEQFF. The V and J genes are TRBV30 and TRBJ2-1; D may be TRBD2 (5 bases). This CDR3 is 18 amino acids long. The germline gives CDR1 GTSNPN, CDR2 SVGIG (reference sequence). The V gene lost 3 bases and the J gene lost 4 bases, with 25 bases spanning the gap.

V gene TRBV7-9 combines with J gene TRBJ2-3, with 11 nucleotides matching TRBD1. This CDR3 has 15 amino acids. Per germline, CDR1 SEHNR and CDR2 FQNEAQ (reference sequence). After removal of 7 bases from V and 4 bases from J, the junction contained 7 bases not matched to a gene. The CDR3 loop reads CASTRTGGTADTQYF. The CDR3 bases are TGTGCCAGCACCCGGACAGGGGGCACGGCAGATACGCAGTATTTT.

The V gene is TRBV19, the J gene TRBJ2-1; TRBD2 matches at 14 bases. The germline V gene encodes CDR1 LNHDA and CDR2 SQIVND (reference sequence). Unmatched junction bases numbered 2, after V lost 2 bases and J lost 5 bases. The CDR3 is 16 residues long. Here the CDR3 reads CASSIWGLAGDNEQFF. The CDR3 DNA reads as TGTGCCAGTAGTATATGGGGACTAGCGGGGGACAATGAGCAGTTCTTC.

This sequence joins TRBV7-2 and TRBJ1-2; 11 nucleotides align to TRBD1. J lost 4 bases, V lost 2 bases, and 12 bases had no gene match. The CDR3 runs 18 residues. CDR1 and CDR2 from the germline V gene are SGHTA and FQGNSA. CDR3 amino acids: CASSLRWTGGGSSYGYTF. Here the CDR3 DNA reads TGTGCCAGCAGCTTAAGATGGACAGGGGGCGGTTCAAGCTATGGCTACACCTTC.

The chain employs TRBV6-4 and TRBJ1-2, with 7 bases lining up with TRBD1. The germline V gene has CDR1 MRHNA and CDR2 SNTAGT. This CDR3 is 14 amino acids long. With V trimmed by 4 bases and J by 0 bases, 2 bases remained unmatched. The CDR3 region is CASSAGQSNYGYTF. The CDR3 DNA reads as TGTGCCAGCAGTGCGGGACAGTCTAACTATGGCTACACCTTC.

The DNA of the CDR3 is TGTGCCAGTAGTATCCGGACAGGGCATCAGCCCCAGCATTTT. It codes for CASSIRTGHQPQHF. The chain combines TRBV19 with TRBJ1-5; 8 positions match TRBD1. The V gene end was trimmed by 3 bases and the J gene end by 5 bases; junction bases not matched to a gene: 3. Germline CDR1 and CDR2: LNHDA and SQIVND (reference sequence). The CDR3 covers 14 residues. The variable domain in full, with the rest retrieved from reference TRBV19 and TRBJ1-5, is DGGITQSPKYLFRKEGQNVTLSCEQNLNHDAMYWYRQDPGQGLRLIYYSQIVNDFQKGDIAEGYSVSREKKESFPLTVTSAQKNPTAFYLCASSIRTGHQPQHFGDGTRLSIL.

The chain couples TRBV30 to TRBJ2-4; D is undetermined. V lost 5 bases and J lost 0, with 8 bases in between. This CDR3 is 13 amino acids long. CDR1 is GTSNPN and CDR2 is SVGIG in the germline V gene (reference sequence). CDR3 sequence: CAWEPVAKNIQYF. CDR3 sequence (DNA): TGTGCCTGGGAACCGGTAGCCAAAAACATTCAGTACTTC.

The chain couples TRBV7-9 to TRBJ1-1; TRBD1 might be the D (6 bases). The CDR3 has 14 amino acids. The germline V gene encodes CDR1 SEHNR and CDR2 FQNEAQ (reference sequence). V lost 8 bases, J lost 1 base, and 14 bases lay in between. The CDR3 loop reads CASGAGAGNTEAFF. The CDR3 bases are TGTGCCAGCGGAGCAGGGGCAGGGAACACTGAAGCTTTCTTT.

The V and J genes are TRBV7-8 and TRBJ1-5, with D maybe TRBD1 (6 bases). Trimming pared 3 bases from V and 6 bases from J, leaving 9 bases between. Germline assignment: CDR1 SGHVS and CDR2 FQNEAQ. This CDR3 spans 13 amino acids. The DNA for the CDR3 is TGTGCCAGCAGCTTGGGGGCGGGTCAGCCCCAGCATTTT. It translates to CASSLGAGQPQHF.

This clone was recorded only once. The V and J genes are TRBV7-8 and TRBJ2-5, with 7 bases fitting TRBD2. The J call is in doubt because the DNA end fits TRBJ2-7 better. The CDR3 consists of 16 residues. The V gene's germline CDR1 is SGHVS and CDR2 FQNEAQ. The CDR3 sequence is CASSLGASGEVYEQYF. The DNA of the CDR3 is TGTGCCAGCAGCTTAGGGGCTAGCGGAGAGGTCTACGAGCAGTACTTC.

This clone has only one observation. The chain has TRBV28 and TRBJ1-2, with D unclear. Germline V gene sequence: CDR1 MDHEN, CDR2 SYDVKM. The CDR3 has 13 residues. V was pared by 7 bases and J by 3 bases, with 12 bases between. As DNA, the CDR3 is TGTGCCAGCACCCCCGGACCCGACTATGGCTACACCTTC. It specifies CASTPGPDYGYTF.

This clone was found a few times. J is TRBJ1-1 and V is TRBV7-9, with 8 bases identical to TRBD1. CDR3 length: 13 amino acids. J lost 6 bases, V lost 5 bases, and 5 bases had no gene match. Germline CDR1 and CDR2: SEHNR and FQNEAQ (reference sequence). The CDR3 sequence: CASSQGAWSEAFF. In nucleotides, the CDR3 is TGTGCCAGCAGCCAGGGGGCTTGGTCTGAAGCTTTCTTT.